This T cell receptor (beta chain) came from a study of T-cell memory formation after mild COVID-19. Study-level information: For the most part, TCR clusters were specific to one donor.

Study-wide points: Pre-infection memory contained some responding clones, which suggested that cross-reactive memory had joined. Researchers report contracting CD4+ clones mostly in CM and EM, with CD8+ clones in EMRA.

Concerning this clonotype: The antigen remains undetermined.

MiXCR was run by TCRdb on the 5' RACE reads, yielding one entry per CDR3 protein. The top ten hold 20% to 25% of the sample, which has fewer than 350,000 distinct CDR3 sequences, 15% to 20% seen once. Germline V gene lookup returns CDR1 SQVTM and CDR2 ANQGSEA. CDR3 length: 13 residues. The germline V and J ends were trimmed by 2 bases and 4 bases, with 10 bases remaining between them. The clonotype comes from a man aged 18 to 29 who had mild COVID-19 (a few samples of this study predate the infection). Cell type and time point are not known. This chain links TRBV29-1 with TRBJ2-3, with D tentatively TRBD1 (6 bases). Input material: PBMCs or a T cell subset sorted from them (not recorded which). The CDR3 nucleotides are TGCAGCGTTGAAAACCCAGGGGCAGATACGCAGTATTTT. As protein: CSVENPGADTQYF.